This T cell receptor beta chain was retrieved from a study of molecular identifiers for immune sequencing clone quantification. Background on the study: In replicates, the authors split RNA from about 20,000 or 100,000 naive CD8 cells five ways and sequenced four.

Previously described methods and listed TCR primers produced bulk TCR libraries. TCRdb reprocessed the PCR reads with MiXCR, giving one entry per CDR3 protein. The data hold hundreds of thousands of distinct CDR3 sequences, with roughly 21% observed a single time. Points from the study as a whole: Highly expanded clone sizes could be underestimated through barcode sharing by identical TCR molecules.

CDR1 LGHNA and CDR2 YNFKEQ come from the germline V gene. There are 13 residues in the CDR3. Trimming stripped 0 bases from V and 3 bases from J, with 5 bases between. Turning to this clonotype: Its antigen is currently unknown.

The sample taken for sequencing was naive CD8+ T cells from blood, with Jurkat cell RNA spiked in. Subset specified: FACS-sorted CD8+CD4-CCR7+CD45RA+ naive T cells. The receptor was derived from a human donor in good health. Some libraries in this study had Jurkat cell RNA spiked in. The chain carries TRBV4-2 and TRBJ1-1, with unresolved D. CDR3: CASSQDFYTEAFF. The CDR3 DNA reads TGTGCCAGCAGCCAAGATTTCTACACTGAAGCTTTCTTT.